Included here is one T cell receptor beta chain sequence, with context. The data derive from a study of control samples from healthy donors and cancer patients. Assay: immunoSEQ multiplex PCR; the TCRdb copy retains only in-frame clones and omits some. The table shows approximately 50,000 clones, with 85% to 95% occurring only once. The TCR comes from a young man in good health. Material: blood.

The DNA of the CDR3 is TGTGCCAGCAGCCCGGGACGGAACTATGGCTACACCTTC. Amino acid sequence: CASSPGRNYGYTF. The chain has TRBV14 and TRBJ1-2; D is possibly TRBD1 (5 bases). The CDR3 totals 13 residues. V shed 4 bases and J shed 2 bases, with 8 bases lying between them. Germline assignment: CDR1 SGHDN and CDR2 FVKESK.